Each of the 11 T cell receptor beta chains below was sequenced from the same sample in a study of lymphopenia after photon versus proton radiotherapy. Profiling relied on immunoSEQ multiplex PCR, and the TCRdb table lists in-frame clones only, not all of them. The sample lists 68,000 or so clones, more than 75% occurring once. The sample here was peripheral blood, taken from a patient treated with photon-based radiotherapy. These TCRs come from an older woman with pancreatic cancer.

The J gene is TRBJ1-5, the V gene TRBV6-1, with TRBD1 matching over 9 bases. Germline V lookup: CDR1 MNHNS, CDR2 SASEGT. The CDR3 spans 16 residues. V was pared by 4 bases and J by 2 bases, with 6 bases of the junction left unmatched. Here the CDR3 DNA reads TGTGCCAGCAGTGGCCGTTGGACAGGGGGCAATCAGCCCCAGCATTTT. This translates into CASSGRWTGGNQPQHF.

The genes are TRBV19 and TRBJ2-5, with TRBD1 matching over 7 bases. Germline values: CDR1 LNHDA, CDR2 SQIVND (reference sequence). Germline trimming cut 6 bases from V and 3 bases from J; bases unmatched to any gene: 7. The CDR3 loop spans 14 amino acids. CDR3 DNA sequence: TGTGCCAGTAGAACCCGACAGGGAAAAGAGACCCAGTACTTC. It is translated as CASRTRQGKETQYF.

The chain joins TRBV18 to TRBJ2-2; 9 bases are shared with TRBD2. Germline loops: CDR1 KGHSH, CDR2 LQKENI. This CDR3 contains 18 residues. Trimming at V came to 2 bases and at J to 2 bases, leaving 9 bases not matched to a gene. The CDR3 nucleotides are TGTGCCAGCTCACCAGTCCGTAGCGGGAGAACCAACACCGGGGAGCTGTTTTTT. Amino acids: CASSPVRSGRTNTGELFF.

This chain connects TRBV29-1 to TRBJ2-7; 9 bases fit TRBD2. Germline CDR1 SQVTM, CDR2 ANQGSEA. CDR3 length: 13 amino acids. V trimming: 4 bases; J trimming: 4 bases; junction bases outside the gene matches: 5. CDR3 DNA: TGCAGCGTTGCCCGGACTAGCGATTACGAGCAGTACTTC. It encodes CSVARTSDYEQYF.

The rearrangement uses TRBV5-1 and TRBJ2-5; 8 bases align to TRBD2. V lost 0 bases to trimming and J lost 4 bases; unmatched junction nucleotides: 2. CDR1 and CDR2 from the germline V gene are SGHRS and YFSETQ. CDR3 length equals 14 residues. DNA for the CDR3: TGCGCCAGCAGCTTGGCCCGGGGGGGAGAGACCCAGTACTTC. It codes for CASSLARGGETQYF.

The V and J genes are TRBV6-1 and TRBJ2-7, with 14 nucleotides matching TRBD2. Germline V CDR1 and CDR2: MNHNS, SASEGT. V lost 10 bases and J lost 2; bases outside the gene matches: 7. The CDR3 contains 15 residues. CDR3 nucleotides: TGTGCCACCAGACTAGCGGGAGGGCCTACCTACGAGCAGTACTTC. It yields the protein CATRLAGGPTYEQYF.

This clone showed up just once. CDR3 protein: CASSVGGTSGSGEQYF. CDR3 nucleotide sequence: TGTGCCAGCAGCGTAGGTGGAACTAGCGGGAGCGGCGAGCAGTACTTC. The chain couples TRBV9 to TRBJ2-7; 11 bases agree with TRBD2. Germline CDR1 and CDR2: SGDLS and YYNGEE. V gave up 0 bases and J gave up 6 bases; unmatched junction bases: 8. The CDR3 spans 16 residues. Variable domain in full (rest from reference TRBV9 and TRBJ2-7): DSGVTQTPKHLITATGQRVTLRCSPRSGDLSVYWYQQSLDQGLQFLIQYYNGEERAKGNILERFSAQQFPDLHSELNLSSLELGDSALYFCASSVGGTSGSGEQYFGPGTRLTVT.

The chain employs TRBV4-3 and TRBJ2-7; D is tentatively TRBD1 or TRBD2 (5 bases each). Trimming left V 3 bases short and J 4 bases short, with 13 bases between. Looked up from germline, CDR1 is LGHNA and CDR2 is YSLEER. The CDR3 loop spans 14 amino acids. The CDR3 is CASSQGDGKYEQYF. CDR3 coding DNA: TGCGCCAGCAGCCAGGGGGACGGGAAGTACGAGCAGTACTTC.

This clone was counted once. The rearrangement links TRBV7-8 to TRBJ2-3; 8 nucleotides line up with TRBD2. CDR3 length: 16 amino acids. The J segment lost 1 base and the V segment lost 5 bases, leaving 8 bases of the junction unmatched. The V gene's germline CDR1 is SGHVS and CDR2 FQNEAQ. This CDR3 is CASSAPSGSGTDTQYF. In nucleotides, the CDR3 is TGTGCCAGCAGCGCACCCAGCGGGAGCGGCACAGATACGCAGTATTTT.

The gene calls are TRBV29-1 and TRBJ2-3, with D possibly called TRBD1 or TRBD2 (6 bases each). This CDR3 is 12 amino acids long. Germline CDR1 reads SQVTM; CDR2 reads ANQGSEA. V was pared by 7 bases and J by 3 bases, with 11 bases between. CDR3 loop: CSAGGNTDTQYF. CDR3 nucleotides: TGCAGCGCCGGGGGCAATACAGATACGCAGTATTTT.

The chain employs TRBV18 and TRBJ2-1; TRBD2 aligns across 7 bases. There are 14 residues in the CDR3. V was clipped by 2 bases and J by 12 bases; unmatched bases: 10. Germline V gene data show CDR1 as KGHSH and CDR2 as LQKENI. As DNA, the CDR3 is TGTGCCAGCTCACCATCGTACGGGGGGATGGGGCAGTTCTTC. As protein: CASSPSYGGMGQFF.